This T cell receptor (beta chain) was identified in a study of blood T cell repertoires in COVID-19. This CDR3 is 18 amino acids long. Trimming removed 2 bases at V and 4 bases at J, with 21 bases between. Germline V CDR1 and CDR2: MNHNS, SASEGT. Sequenced by immunoSEQ multiplex PCR; TCRdb stores in-frame clones only, minus some. The sample has around 100,000 clones; approximately 84% are singletons. Material for sequencing was peripheral blood. The sequence came from a human donor in a cohort sampled during active COVID-19. The V gene is TRBV6-1, the J gene TRBJ2-1; D may be TRBD2 (6 bases). Here the CDR3 reads CASSESIGRDSLYNEQFF. The CDR3 nucleotides are TGTGCCAGCAGTGAAAGTATCGGAAGGGACTCTCTATACAATGAGCAGTTCTTC.